Presented here are 19 T cell receptor beta chains from one specimen sequenced in a study of blood T cell repertoires in COVID-19. The table came from immunoSEQ multiplex PCR; TCRdb's copy has only in-frame clones and leaves some out. The table has about 170,000 clones, less than 85% seen once. Input material: peripheral blood. Receptors were obtained from a human donor with acute or convalescent COVID-19. The donor label of this sample is uncertain.

This rearrangement joins TRBV2 to TRBJ1-5; a possible D gene is TRBD1 (5 bases). This CDR3 comprises 14 residues. The V gene lost 4 bases and the J gene lost 4 bases, with 11 bases spanning the gap. CDR1 SNHLY and CDR2 FYNNEI come from the germline V gene. CDR3 nucleotide sequence: TGTGCCAGCAGTGCCCGACAGACTAATCAGCCCCAGCATTTT. It codes for CASSARQTNQPQHF.

This clone came up once. This rearrangement joins TRBV29-1 to TRBJ1-5, with a possible D match to TRBD1 (5 bases). Germline loops: CDR1 SQVTM, CDR2 ANQGSEA. Trimming shortened V by 6 bases and J by 3 bases, and 12 bases separated the two germline ends. The CDR3 runs 13 residues. The CDR3 protein is CSVAGSVNQPQHF. The CDR3 DNA sequence: TGCAGCGTCGCAGGGTCGGTCAATCAGCCCCAGCATTTT.

The chain uses TRBV12-3 or TRBV12-4 and TRBJ1-1; TRBD1 might be the D (6 bases). V shed 8 bases and J shed 1 base, with 11 bases lying between them. The CDR3 consists of 13 residues. The CDR3 spells CASSTGPNTEAFF. For the CDR3, the DNA is TGTGCCAGCTCGACAGGACCGAACACTGAAGCTTTCTTT.

The chain is built from TRBV7-2 and TRBJ2-7; D gene ambiguous. The CDR3 is made up of 13 amino acids. Germline lookup yields CDR1 SGHTA and CDR2 FQGNSA. V lost 4 bases to trimming and J lost 1 base, with 8 bases between them. The CDR3 is CASSWRASYEQYF. CDR3 DNA: TGTGCCAGCAGCTGGAGAGCGTCCTACGAGCAGTACTTC.

The CDR3 coding sequence is TGCGCCAGCCGGAGACCGGCGGCGAACACTGAAGCTTTCTTT. Translation: CASRRPAANTEAFF. V gene TRBV5-1 combines with J gene TRBJ1-1; D remains unclear. CDR1 is SGHRS and CDR2 is YFSETQ in the germline V gene. The CDR3 runs 14 residues. The V end lost 7 bases, the J end lost 1 base, and 14 bases lay between the germline ends.

The chain couples TRBV5-4 to TRBJ1-1; TRBD1 is a possible D gene (5 bases). Trimming removed 5 bases at V and 2 bases at J, with 10 bases between. Germline V gene lookup returns CDR1 SGHNT and CDR2 YYREEE (reference sequence). The CDR3 totals 13 residues. The CDR3 nucleotides are TGTGCCAGCAGGACCGACAGCAACACTGAAGCTTTCTTT. It specifies CASRTDSNTEAFF.

This clone was seen only a few times. This rearrangement joins TRBV4-1 to TRBJ2-5; 8 bases line up with TRBD2. Per germline, CDR1 MGHRA and CDR2 YSYEKL. This CDR3 comprises 19 residues. Trimming removed 1 base from V and 4 bases from J; junction bases left unmatched: 17. CDR3 coding DNA: TGCGCCAGCAGCCAAGGGACGCGAGCGGGGGCTGGAGGAGGAGAGACCCAGTACTTC. As protein: CASSQGTRAGAGGGETQYF.

V and J are TRBV11-3 and TRBJ1-4, with unresolved D. Germline loops: CDR1 SGHNT, CDR2 YENEEA. V was clipped by 2 bases and J by 5 bases, with 18 bases between them. The CDR3 sequence is 17 residues long. CDR3 bases: TGTGCCAGCAGCTTATGGACTGCCGGTGGCAGAAATGAAAAACTGTTTTTT. Translated, it gives CASSLWTAGGRNEKLFF.

The CDR3 DNA reads TGTGCCAGCAGCTCCCTCTATCTCGGGTCTGGGGCCAACGTCCTGACTTTC. Translated, it gives CASSSLYLGSGANVLTF. The rearrangement joins TRBV7-2 to TRBJ2-6; D remains unclear. Germline V gene data show CDR1 as SGHTA and CDR2 as FQGNSA. Trimming took off 4 bases at V and 1 base at J, with 14 bases between the two ends. The CDR3 has 17 residues.

The V and J genes are TRBV29-1 and TRBJ2-1, with TRBD1 identical over 9 bases. The CDR3 totals 15 residues. V trimming: 7 bases; J trimming: 9 bases; junction bases outside the gene matches: 16. Looked up from germline, CDR1 is SQVTM and CDR2 is ANQGSEA. The CDR3 protein is CSGSGQGKTPGEQFF. The CDR3 nucleotides read TGCAGCGGGAGCGGACAGGGGAAAACACCCGGTGAGCAGTTCTTC.

The V call is TRBV19, the J call TRBJ2-4; 9 bases fit TRBD1. The V and J ends lost 6 bases and 2 bases, in that order; junction bases with no gene match: 5. Germline CDR1 is LNHDA and CDR2 is SQIVND (reference sequence). CDR3 size: 15 residues. The CDR3 loop reads CASRGTGTTKNIQYF. The DNA for the CDR3 is TGTGCCAGTAGAGGGACAGGGACGACCAAAAACATTCAGTACTTC.

The chain is built from TRBV5-4 and TRBJ2-3, with 9 positions matching TRBD2. Unmatched junction bases numbered 7, after V lost 4 bases and J lost 4 bases. In germline, CDR1 is SGHNT, CDR2 YYREEE (reference sequence). This CDR3 has 15 residues. CDR3 DNA sequence: TGTGCCAGCAGCGGAGAGCGGGGGGCTGCAGATACGCAGTATTTT. Amino acid sequence: CASSGERGAADTQYF.

The chain recombines TRBV18 with TRBJ2-7, with TRBD2 identical over 10 bases. Germline V gene sequence: CDR1 KGHSH, CDR2 LQKENI. Losses at the gene ends were 0 bases for V and 2 bases for J; bases not matched to a gene: 4. The CDR3 is 16 amino acids. CDR3: CASSPPSGGVAYEQYF. In nucleotides, the CDR3 is TGTGCCAGCTCACCACCGAGCGGGGGGGTTGCCTACGAGCAGTACTTC.

The chain carries TRBV4-3 and TRBJ1-1; no firm D call. The CDR3 contains 15 residues. Trimming cost V 0 bases and J 6 bases, with 14 bases left between them. Germline CDR1 reads LGHNA; CDR2 reads YSLEER. The CDR3 loop reads CASSQERGFVAEAFF. The CDR3 DNA reads as TGCGCCAGCAGCCAAGAACGGGGTTTCGTCGCTGAAGCTTTCTTT.

The CDR3 protein is CASKVTSGGGGTQYF. DNA for the CDR3: TGTGCCAGCAAGGTTACTAGCGGGGGTGGGGGCACGCAGTATTTT. The rearrangement uses TRBV2 and TRBJ2-3; 11 nucleotides agree with TRBD2. After removal of 7 bases from V and 9 bases from J, the junction contained 12 bases not matched to a gene. CDR1 is SNHLY, CDR2 FYNNEI, per germline. The CDR3 is made up of 15 amino acids.

This chain connects TRBV7-2 to TRBJ1-1, with 7 positions matching TRBD1. Germline lookup yields CDR1 SGHTA and CDR2 FQGNSA. After removal of 5 bases from V and 1 base from J, the junction contained 4 bases not matched to a gene. The CDR3 sequence is 14 residues long. CDR3: CASSVGTANTEAFF. As DNA, the CDR3 is TGTGCCAGCAGCGTCGGGACAGCGAACACTGAAGCTTTCTTT.

The rearrangement joins TRBV4-2 to TRBJ1-3; D not certain. This CDR3 spans 17 amino acids. The germline V and J ends were trimmed by 0 bases and 4 bases, with 16 bases remaining between them. Germline loops: CDR1 LGHNA, CDR2 YNFKEQ. DNA for the CDR3: TGTGCCAGCAGCCAAGAAGGGAGGGTAACGAGGGGAAACACCATATATTTT. Residues: CASSQEGRVTRGNTIYF.

The chain employs TRBV4-1 and TRBJ2-7, with 9 bases matching TRBD1. The CDR3 covers 16 residues. Germline CDR1 MGHRA, CDR2 YSYEKL. Trimming removed 1 base from V and 2 bases from J; junction bases left unmatched: 6. Written as DNA, the CDR3 is TGCGCCAGCAGCCAAGGCCCGGGACAGGGTCCCTACGAGCAGTACTTC. Encoded protein: CASSQGPGQGPYEQYF.

This chain links TRBV18 with TRBJ2-2, with D hard to call. The CDR3 is made up of 15 amino acids. Trimming stripped 2 bases from V and 3 bases from J, with 10 bases between. CDR1 and CDR2 from the germline V gene are KGHSH and LQKENI. The CDR3 DNA reads TGTGCCAGCTCACCAGGGCAGATGGACACCGGGGAGCTGTTTTTT. It yields the protein CASSPGQMDTGELFF.